These T cell receptor beta chains were read from a single sample in a study of T cell responses to AZD1222 COVID-19 vaccine. Clones were sequenced by immunoSEQ multiplex PCR, and TCRdb holds only the in-frame ones, with some missing. The sample carries 110,000 or so clones, 86% recorded once. The specimen comprised peripheral blood, sampled on day 0 of AZD1222 vaccination. Receptor source: an adult in good health. Each CDR3 is given with its conserved first and last residue. Fields, in order: CDR3 DNA, CDR3 protein, clone size, J gene, D gene, V gene. The D gene is left open where the match is weak. Clone size is given for some rows only: seen once, a few or many times, or a class if the clone is expanded.

cdr3_nt: TGTGCCAGCACAACTCGAGCAGGGCCTCAAGAGACCCAGTACTTC
cdr3_aa: CASTTRAGPQETQYF
clone_size: .
j_call: TRBJ2-5
d_call: .
v_call: TRBV7-2

cdr3_nt: TGTGCCAGCTCACCAGCCGACAGGGCCTCCGAGCAGTACTTC
cdr3_aa: CASSPADRASEQYF
clone_size: .
j_call: TRBJ2-7
d_call: TRBD1
v_call: TRBV18

cdr3_nt: TGTGCCAGCAGCTTAAGTCTCCCAGAGACCCAGTACTTC
cdr3_aa: CASSLSLPETQYF
clone_size: .
j_call: TRBJ2-5
d_call: .
v_call: TRBV7-2

cdr3_nt: TGTGCCACCAGCAGAGCGGAGGGGACCCACGTTAACTATGGCTACACCTTC
cdr3_aa: CATSRAEGTHVNYGYTF
clone_size: .
j_call: TRBJ1-2
d_call: .
v_call: TRBV15

cdr3_nt: TGTGCCAGCAGCCAAGAAGTGACAGGGGTTGAAAAACTGTTTTTT
cdr3_aa: CASSQEVTGVEKLFF
clone_size: few
j_call: TRBJ1-4
d_call: TRBD1
v_call: TRBV4-2

cdr3_nt: TGTGCCAGCGCAGGGGCCATCTCTGGGGCCAACGTCCTGACTTTC
cdr3_aa: CASAGAISGANVLTF
clone_size: .
j_call: TRBJ2-6
d_call: .
v_call: TRBV2

cdr3_nt: TGTGCCAGCCGACTTATCGCCGGGGAGACCCAGTACTTC
cdr3_aa: CASRLIAGETQYF
clone_size: .
j_call: TRBJ2-5
d_call: .
v_call: TRBV2

cdr3_nt: TGCGCCAGCAGCCAAGAACCCGGCAATGAGCAGTTCTTC
cdr3_aa: CASSQEPGNEQFF
clone_size: .
j_call: TRBJ2-1
d_call: .
v_call: TRBV4-3

cdr3_nt: TGTGCCAGTCGGGTGATAGTGAATTCACCCCTCCACTTT
cdr3_aa: CASRVIVNSPLHF
clone_size: .
j_call: TRBJ1-6
d_call: .
v_call: TRBV27

cdr3_nt: TGTGCCAGCAGTGGGTTGACAGGGAAGGTCGGTAATTCACCCCTCCACTTT
cdr3_aa: CASSGLTGKVGNSPLHF
clone_size: .
j_call: TRBJ1-6
d_call: TRBD1
v_call: TRBV6-1

cdr3_nt: TGTGCCAGCAGACGGGGGTACACTGAAGCTTTCTTT
cdr3_aa: CASRRGYTEAFF
clone_size: once
j_call: TRBJ1-1
d_call: .
v_call: TRBV28

cdr3_nt: TGTGCCAGCTCACCGCAGCGGGCAGAGGGCTTAGGCAACAATGAGCAGTTCTTC
cdr3_aa: CASSPQRAEGLGNNEQFF
clone_size: once
j_call: TRBJ2-1
d_call: .
v_call: TRBV18

cdr3_nt: TGTGCCAGCATGGGGGTGGGGAGGGGAAAGAATCAGCCCCAGCATTTT
cdr3_aa: CASMGVGRGKNQPQHF
clone_size: .
j_call: TRBJ1-5
d_call: .
v_call: TRBV2

cdr3_nt: TGTGCCACCAGCAGAGAGGGAGGCTATGGCTACACCTTC
cdr3_aa: CATSREGGYGYTF
clone_size: .
j_call: TRBJ1-2
d_call: .
v_call: TRBV15

cdr3_nt: TGTGCCAGCAGTTTACAGGTCGGTCAGCCCCAGCATTTT
cdr3_aa: CASSLQVGQPQHF
clone_size: .
j_call: TRBJ1-5
d_call: .
v_call: TRBV12-3/TRBV12-4

cdr3_nt: TGTGCCAGCACCCCGGGGTTCGACAGGGACTGGGGTGGCTCCTATAATTCACCCCTCCACTTT
cdr3_aa: CASTPGFDRDWGGSYNSPLHF
clone_size: .
j_call: TRBJ1-6
d_call: TRBD1
v_call: TRBV2

cdr3_nt: TGCGCCAGCAGCTTGGGCACGGGCTCTGGGGCCAACGTCCTGACTTTC
cdr3_aa: CASSLGTGSGANVLTF
clone_size: .
j_call: TRBJ2-6
d_call: .
v_call: TRBV5-1

cdr3_nt: TGTGCCAGCAGTTTCCTGGTAGGACTAGCGGGGGGTATCCAAGAGACCCAGTACTTC
cdr3_aa: CASSFLVGLAGGIQETQYF
clone_size: .
j_call: TRBJ2-5
d_call: TRBD2
v_call: TRBV28

cdr3_nt: TGTGCCAGTAGTCTCGCACCGGGACAGGGGGACACCATATATTTT
cdr3_aa: CASSLAPGQGDTIYF
clone_size: .
j_call: TRBJ1-3
d_call: TRBD1
v_call: TRBV19

cdr3_nt: TGTGCCTGGCGGGACAGGAGCTACACTGAAGCTTTCTTT
cdr3_aa: CAWRDRSYTEAFF
clone_size: .
j_call: TRBJ1-1
d_call: TRBD1
v_call: TRBV30

cdr3_nt: TGTGCCTGGAGTGATGGGACTAGCGGCTACGAGCAGTACTTC
cdr3_aa: CAWSDGTSGYEQYF
clone_size: few
j_call: TRBJ2-7
d_call: TRBD2
v_call: TRBV30

cdr3_nt: TGTGCCGGGGGGCCAGTCCGTAACTATGGCTACACCTTC
cdr3_aa: CAGGPVRNYGYTF
clone_size: .
j_call: TRBJ1-2
d_call: .
v_call: TRBV10-3

cdr3_nt: TGTGCCAGTAGCTTCCGGGACATAGGTCGAGGTGAGCAGTACTTC
cdr3_aa: CASSFRDIGRGEQYF
clone_size: .
j_call: TRBJ2-7
d_call: .
v_call: TRBV19

cdr3_nt: TGTGCCAGCTCCTCAGGGGACTTAGGGCCGCTCATGAACACTGAAGCTTTCTTT
cdr3_aa: CASSSGDLGPLMNTEAFF
clone_size: .
j_call: TRBJ1-1
d_call: .
v_call: TRBV18

cdr3_nt: TGTGCCAGCAGCTCCACACGACAGGGGAATTCACCCCTCCACTTT
cdr3_aa: CASSSTRQGNSPLHF
clone_size: many
j_call: TRBJ1-6
d_call: TRBD1
v_call: TRBV7-2

cdr3_nt: TGTGCCAGCAGTCCCCAGATCGGGGGACAGCCCCAGCATTTT
cdr3_aa: CASSPQIGGQPQHF
clone_size: .
j_call: TRBJ1-5
d_call: .
v_call: TRBV6-4

cdr3_nt: TGTGCCAGCAGCCCGGGGGGCGCGAACACTGAAGCTTTCTTT
cdr3_aa: CASSPGGANTEAFF
clone_size: .
j_call: TRBJ1-1
d_call: .
v_call: TRBV6-2/TRBV6-3

cdr3_nt: TGTGCCAGCACCCCCTCGGTCTACAATGAGCAGTTCTTC
cdr3_aa: CASTPSVYNEQFF
clone_size: .
j_call: TRBJ2-1
d_call: .
v_call: TRBV7-2

cdr3_nt: TGCAGTGCTAGTGACAGGGCGAGGTATTCACCCCTCCACTTT
cdr3_aa: CSASDRARYSPLHF
clone_size: .
j_call: TRBJ1-6
d_call: TRBD1
v_call: TRBV20-1

cdr3_nt: TGTGCCAGCAGCTTAAGAGCGGGGGGCTACGAGCAGTACTTC
cdr3_aa: CASSLRAGGYEQYF
clone_size: .
j_call: TRBJ2-7
d_call: TRBD2
v_call: TRBV5-6

cdr3_nt: TGTGCCAGTAGTATCGGACAGGGACGCACAGATACGCAGTATTTT
cdr3_aa: CASSIGQGRTDTQYF
clone_size: .
j_call: TRBJ2-3
d_call: TRBD1
v_call: TRBV19